The entry below gives a single T cell receptor beta chain sequence along with its context. Its target is not known. The data originate from a study of T cell responses to AZD1222 COVID-19 vaccine. Produced via immunoSEQ multiplex PCR; TCRdb's table is partial and in-frame only. Among tens of thousands of clones listed, about nine tenths were seen once. From germline, CDR1 is LGHDT and CDR2 YNNKEL (reference sequence). CDR3 length: 17 residues. Unmatched junction bases numbered 6, after V lost 1 base and J lost 7 bases. Study conclusions and caveats: Spike-specific TCR breadth and depth rose after two AZD1222 doses. The study identified only 6 or 7 AZD1222 recipients as seropositive at baseline.

This TCR came from an adult in good health. This material consisted of peripheral blood, taken on day 0 of AZD1222 vaccination. V usage is TRBV3-1 (or the pseudogene TRBV3-2) and J usage is TRBJ2-2, with 13 bases identical to TRBD2. DNA of the CDR3: TGTGCCAGCAGCCAAGGACTAGCGGGGGGCTTTCTCGGGGAGCTGTTTTTT. Its translation is CASSQGLAGGFLGELFF.